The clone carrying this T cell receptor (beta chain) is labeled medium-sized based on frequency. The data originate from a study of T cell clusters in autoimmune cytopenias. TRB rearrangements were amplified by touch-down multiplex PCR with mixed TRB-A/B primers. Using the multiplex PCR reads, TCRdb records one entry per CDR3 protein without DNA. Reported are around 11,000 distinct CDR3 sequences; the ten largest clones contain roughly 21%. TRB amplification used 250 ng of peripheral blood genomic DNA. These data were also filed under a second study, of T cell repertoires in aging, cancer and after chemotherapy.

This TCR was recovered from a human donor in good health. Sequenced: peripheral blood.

The CDR3 is CSVERRGQTQYF. This chain connects TRBV29-1 to TRBJ2-5; TCRdb lists TRBD2, though no DNA is available to test this call. This CDR3 has 12 amino acids. Germline CDR1 SQVTM, CDR2 ANQGSEA.